This TCR beta chain originates from a study of beta chain features in type 1 diabetes. Study context: Examination of sorted cells across all samples involved around 100,000,000 cells. Broader study findings: Sampled from patients, naive, central memory and Treg TCRB repertoires appeared more similar than those sampled from healthy donors. In all four CD4+ subsets, TCRB CDR3 length was significantly, moderately reduced in type 1 diabetes.

This clone occurred a few times. Its target is not known. Reverse transcription of all isolated RNA meant that expressed TCRB transcripts were sequenced. Data came from immunoSEQ multiplex PCR; TCRdb stores just in-frame clones and leaves some out. This table has roughly 150,000 clones, around 10% appearing once. This CDR3 has 16 residues. V shed 0 bases and J shed 2 bases, with 13 bases lying between them. The germline CDR1 and CDR2 sequences are SGDLS and YYNGEE. This TCR was recovered from a man aged 30-40 years with type 1 diabetes. The rearrangement uses TRBV9 and TRBJ2-3; possible D gene TRBD1, 6 bases. Sequenced sample: central memory CD4+ T cells from blood. As DNA, the CDR3 is TGTGCCAGCAGCGTAGTTGGACAGACGGTCACAGATACGCAGTATTTT. Its translation: CASSVVGQTVTDTQYF.